This T cell receptor (beta chain) is from a study of blood T cell repertoires in COVID-19. Germline trimming cut 5 bases from V and 1 base from J; bases unmatched to any gene: 13. CDR1 and CDR2 from the germline V gene are LGHNA and YNFKEQ. The CDR3 consists of 18 residues. Assay: immunoSEQ multiplex PCR; the TCRdb copy retains only in-frame clones and omits some. The sample holds just under 150,000 clones, over 70% seen once. A few counts support this clone. The rearrangement joins TRBV4-2 to TRBJ2-2; TRBD1 agrees at 7 bases. The sample taken for sequencing was peripheral blood. This clonotype was obtained from a man aged 50 to 59 who had recovered from COVID-19. CDR3 amino acids: CASSEGARGIRNTGELFF. Here the CDR3 DNA reads TGTGCCAGCAGCGAAGGGGCCAGGGGGATCAGGAACACCGGGGAGCTGTTTTTT.